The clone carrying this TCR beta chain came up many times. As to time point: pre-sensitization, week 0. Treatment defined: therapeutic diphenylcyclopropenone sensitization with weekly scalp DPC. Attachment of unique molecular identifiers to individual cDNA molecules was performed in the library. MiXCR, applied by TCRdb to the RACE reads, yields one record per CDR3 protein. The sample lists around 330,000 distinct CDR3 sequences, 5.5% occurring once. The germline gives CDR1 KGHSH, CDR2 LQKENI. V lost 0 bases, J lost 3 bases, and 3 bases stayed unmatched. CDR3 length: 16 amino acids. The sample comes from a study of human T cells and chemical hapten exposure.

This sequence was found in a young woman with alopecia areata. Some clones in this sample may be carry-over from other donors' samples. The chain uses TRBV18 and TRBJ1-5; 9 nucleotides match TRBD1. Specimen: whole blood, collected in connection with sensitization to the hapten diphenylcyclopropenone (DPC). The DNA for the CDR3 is TGTGCCAGCTCACCACCGACAGGGGGGTTCAATCAGCCCCAGCATTTT. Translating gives CASSPPTGGFNQPQHF.